This TCR beta chain was recorded in a study of identical twins. Regarding the study as a whole: Insertions were reduced in abundant cord blood beta clonotypes but not in memory repertoires.

To note about this clonotype: What it binds is unknown.

The CDR3 extends over 12 amino acids. The V end lost 5 bases, the J end lost 4 bases, and 8 bases lay between the germline ends. Unique molecular identifiers were in the cDNA, with template-switch universal primer binding. TCRdb itself ran the 5' RACE reads through MiXCR, one entry per CDR3 protein. The sample has 420,000 or so distinct CDR3 sequences; around 20% are singletons. The sequencing input was naive T cells sorted from blood. This clonotype originated in a man aged 45 to 65 in good health. The chain employs TRBV12-3 or TRBV12-4 and TRBJ1-2; TRBD1 might be the D (5 bases). The CDR3 reads CASSRQIYGYTF. The CDR3 region has the DNA TGTGCCAGCAGTAGACAGATCTATGGCTACACCTTC.